In its sample, the clone carrying this T cell receptor (beta chain) is large. No antigen is known for it. This sample is drawn from a study of lymphopenia after photon versus proton radiotherapy. Findings and limits, study-wide: After lymphocyte nadir, photon-treated repertoires showed oligoclonal expansion, especially CD8+ Temra.

Data came from immunoSEQ multiplex PCR; TCRdb stores just in-frame clones and leaves some out. The data show about 4,900 clones, with approximately 88% seen just once and 20% to 25% held by the top ten. V gave up 3 bases and J gave up 4 bases; unmatched junction bases: 5. CDR1 is KGHSH, CDR2 LQKENI, per germline. The CDR3 totals 15 residues. The chain is built from TRBV18 and TRBJ1-2; 10 positions match TRBD1. This TCR was recovered from a man older than 75 with cholangiocarcinoma. This specimen consisted of peripheral blood, obtained from a patient treated with photon-based radiotherapy. The CDR3 protein is CASSPGQGRSYGYTF. In DNA form, the CDR3 reads TGTGCCAGCTCACCGGGACAGGGGAGGTCCTATGGCTACACCTTC.